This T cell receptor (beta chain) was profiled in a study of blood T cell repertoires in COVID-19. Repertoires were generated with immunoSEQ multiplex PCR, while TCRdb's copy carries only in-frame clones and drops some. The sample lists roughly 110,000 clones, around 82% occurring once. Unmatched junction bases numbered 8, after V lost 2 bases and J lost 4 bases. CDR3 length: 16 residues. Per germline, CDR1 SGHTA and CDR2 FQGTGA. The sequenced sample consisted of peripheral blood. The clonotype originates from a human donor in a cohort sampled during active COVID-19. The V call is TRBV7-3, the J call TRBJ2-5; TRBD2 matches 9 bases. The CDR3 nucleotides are TGTGCCAGCAGCTTAGGTGGCGGGAGGGTGGCAGAGACCCAGTACTTC. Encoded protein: CASSLGGGRVAETQYF.